What follows are 5 T cell receptor beta chains derived from one specimen sequenced in a study of blood T cell repertoires in COVID-19. Clones were sequenced by immunoSEQ multiplex PCR, and TCRdb holds only the in-frame ones, with some missing. This sample has 300,000 to 350,000 clones, with around 90% found just once. The specimen was PBMCs or T cells enriched from blood (not recorded which). These receptors all come from a woman aged 18 to 35 who had recovered from COVID-19.

The rearrangement links TRBV6-1 to TRBJ1-3, with D possibly matching TRBD1 (6 bases). V lost 4 bases and J 0 bases, leaving 13 bases between the germline ends. Germline CDR1 MNHNS, CDR2 SASEGT. The CDR3 has 16 residues. CDR3 protein: CASSGGQTGSGNTIYF. CDR3 bases: TGTGCCAGCAGTGGGGGTCAGACAGGCTCTGGAAACACCATATATTTT.

The rearrangement links TRBV5-1 to TRBJ1-1; the D gene is possibly TRBD1 (6 bases). V was clipped by 2 bases and J by 0 bases, with 8 bases between them. The CDR3 contains 14 residues. The V gene's germline CDR1 is SGHRS and CDR2 YFSETQ. CDR3 amino acids: CASSFRGMNTEAFF. In nucleotides, the CDR3 is TGCGCCAGCAGCTTCAGGGGAATGAACACTGAAGCTTTCTTT.

V and J are TRBV19 and TRBJ2-4, with TRBD1 matching 7 bases. Germline loops: CDR1 LNHDA, CDR2 SQIVND (reference sequence). The CDR3 loop spans 17 amino acids. The trim removed 1 base at V and 4 bases at J, leaving 10 bases unmatched. CDR3 protein: CASSIAATGWIKNIQYF. CDR3 nucleotides: TGTGCCAGTAGTATAGCCGCGACAGGGTGGATTAAAAACATTCAGTACTTC.

The rearrangement links TRBV12-1 to TRBJ2-2; TRBD2, as called in the table, went unchecked against the DNA. TRBV12-1 is a recognized pseudogene. This CDR3 comprises 16 residues. The CDR3, as DNA: TGTGCCAGCAGCGCCCCTAGCGGGCCGAACACCGGGGAGCTGTTTTTT. This sequence encodes CASSAPSGPNTGELFF.

The chain couples TRBV19 to TRBJ1-5; 11 nucleotides line up with TRBD1. The J segment lost 7 bases and the V segment lost 5 bases, leaving 7 bases of the junction unmatched. The CDR3 runs to 15 residues. Germline assignment: CDR1 LNHDA and CDR2 SQIVND (reference sequence). The CDR3 loop reads CASSPPGTGGQPQHF. CDR3 DNA: TGTGCCAGTAGTCCCCCGGGGACAGGGGGACAGCCCCAGCATTTT.